This paragraph covers one TCR beta chain sequence. The target antigen is unknown. Uncontrolled infection, other autoimmune disease, pregnancy or lactation excluded patients. Diagnostic decisions used clinical symptoms, serum thyroxine and TRAb, thyroid ultrasound and orbital computed tomography. The data were taken from a study of T cells in Graves' hyperthyroidism and ophthalmopathy. General observations from the study: Most thyroid-expanded clonotypes above 0.001 were also found in blood. Ophthalmopathy cases were set apart from stable hyperthyroidism by a 13 V-J model.

The TCR beta CDR3 regions underwent amplification using RNA transcripts as the source. The HTBI primer set served for first-round RT-PCR of the TCR CDR3. MiXCR, applied by TCRdb to the multiplex PCR reads, yields one record per CDR3 protein. Of more than 500,000 distinct CDR3 sequences listed, about 43% are singletons. Sequenced: peripheral blood or thyroid tissue (not recorded which). The clonotype was recovered from an adult woman with Graves' disease, either hyperthyroidism or ophthalmopathy (not recorded which).

CDR3 sequence (DNA): TGTGCCAGCACTGGAGGAGGGGCGAACACTGAAGCTTTCTTT. It codes for CASTGGGANTEAFF. The chain uses TRBV5-4 and TRBJ1-1; a possible D gene is TRBD1 (5 bases). Trimming took off 6 bases at V and 1 base at J, with 13 bases between the two ends. Germline CDR1 reads SGHNT; CDR2 reads YYREEE (reference sequence). This CDR3 spans 14 amino acids.